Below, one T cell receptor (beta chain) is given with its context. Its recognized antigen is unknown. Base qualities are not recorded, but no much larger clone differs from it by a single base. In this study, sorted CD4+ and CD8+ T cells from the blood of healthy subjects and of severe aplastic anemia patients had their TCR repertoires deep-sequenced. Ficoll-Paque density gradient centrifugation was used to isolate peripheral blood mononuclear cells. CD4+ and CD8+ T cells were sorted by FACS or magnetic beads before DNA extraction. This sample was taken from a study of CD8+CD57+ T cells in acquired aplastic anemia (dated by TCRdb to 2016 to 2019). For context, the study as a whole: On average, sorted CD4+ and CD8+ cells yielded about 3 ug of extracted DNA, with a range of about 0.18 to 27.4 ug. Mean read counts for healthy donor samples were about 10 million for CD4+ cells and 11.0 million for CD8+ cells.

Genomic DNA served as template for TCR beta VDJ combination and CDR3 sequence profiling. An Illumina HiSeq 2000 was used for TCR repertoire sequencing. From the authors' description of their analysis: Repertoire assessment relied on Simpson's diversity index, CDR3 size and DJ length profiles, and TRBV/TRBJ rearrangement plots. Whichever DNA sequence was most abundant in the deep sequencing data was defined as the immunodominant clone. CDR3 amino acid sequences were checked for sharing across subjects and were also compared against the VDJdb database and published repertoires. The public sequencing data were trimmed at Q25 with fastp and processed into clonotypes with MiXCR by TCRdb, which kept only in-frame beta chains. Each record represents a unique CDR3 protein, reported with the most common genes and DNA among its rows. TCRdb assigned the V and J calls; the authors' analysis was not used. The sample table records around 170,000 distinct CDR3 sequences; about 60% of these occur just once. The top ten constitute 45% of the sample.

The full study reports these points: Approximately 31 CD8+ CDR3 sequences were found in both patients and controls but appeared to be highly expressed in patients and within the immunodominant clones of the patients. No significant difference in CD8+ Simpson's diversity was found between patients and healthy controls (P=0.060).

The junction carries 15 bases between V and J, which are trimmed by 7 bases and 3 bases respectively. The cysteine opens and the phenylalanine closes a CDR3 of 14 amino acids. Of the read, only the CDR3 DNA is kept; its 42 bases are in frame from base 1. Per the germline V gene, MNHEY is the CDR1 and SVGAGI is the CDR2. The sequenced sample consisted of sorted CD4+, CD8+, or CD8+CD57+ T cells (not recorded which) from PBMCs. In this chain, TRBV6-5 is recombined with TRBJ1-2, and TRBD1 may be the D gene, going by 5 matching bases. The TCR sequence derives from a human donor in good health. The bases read TGTGCCAGCAATACCCGGGGCTTTTACTATGGCTACACCTTC. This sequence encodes CASNTRGFYYGYTF.